The next 28 T cell receptor beta chains were all read from a single sample in a study of long-term antiretroviral therapy in people with HIV. Sequencing used immunoSEQ v3.0 at survey level. Produced via immunoSEQ multiplex PCR; TCRdb's table is partial and in-frame only. The data hold 30,000 to 40,000 clones, with 75% to 90% observed a single time. Here the sequenced sample was unsorted PBMCs, taken just before starting antiretroviral therapy. These receptors were obtained from a woman aged 18-35 years with HIV.

The J gene is TRBJ2-7, the V gene TRBV28; D call uncertain. There are 16 residues in the CDR3. The germline CDR1 and CDR2 sequences are MDHEN and SYDVKM. V lost 2 bases, J lost 2 bases, and 16 bases lay in between. In nucleotides, the CDR3 is TGTGCCAGCAGTTTAATCGCCCGGGCAGCAACCTACGAGCAGTACTTC. Translating gives CASSLIARAATYEQYF.

The CDR3 loop reads CASSPQGNYGYTF. The CDR3 DNA is TGTGCCAGCTCACCACAGGGTAACTATGGCTACACCTTC. The chain carries TRBV18 and TRBJ1-2; D call uncertain. Trimming stripped 1 base from V and 1 base from J, with 4 bases between. Germline CDR1 KGHSH, CDR2 LQKENI. The length of the CDR3 is 13 residues.

The chain joins TRBV5-6 to TRBJ2-7, with unresolved D. Germline assignment: CDR1 SGHDT and CDR2 YYEEEE. The CDR3 consists of 16 residues. V lost 3 bases and J 2 bases, leaving 18 bases between the germline ends. CDR3: CASSWIPSSPPYEQYF. In DNA form, the CDR3 reads TGTGCCAGCAGCTGGATACCTTCTTCTCCACCCTACGAGCAGTACTTC.

This clone was observed a single time. The chain employs TRBV6-5 and TRBJ2-2; TRBD1 might be the D (7 bases). Trimming stripped 6 bases from V and 3 bases from J, with 11 bases between. The V gene's germline CDR1 is MNHEY and CDR2 SVGAGI. This CDR3 region has 14 residues. CDR3 sequence reads: CASRAGGYTGELFF. The CDR3 DNA is TGTGCCAGCAGGGCAGGGGGGTACACCGGGGAGCTGTTTTTT.

V is TRBV9 and J is TRBJ2-3; 8 nucleotides align to TRBD2. Germline CDR1 SGDLS, CDR2 YYNGEE. This CDR3 contains 16 residues. V lost 4 bases and J lost 1; bases outside the gene matches: 8. CDR3 bases: TGTGCCAGCAGCTTCGTAGCGGGGTCTGGCACAGATACGCAGTATTTT. The encoded protein is CASSFVAGSGTDTQYF.

The chain uses TRBV6-4 and TRBJ2-7; the match to TRBD2 covers 11 bases. CDR1 is MRHNA and CDR2 is SNTAGT in the germline V gene. J was trimmed by 4 bases and V by 6 bases; bases with no gene match: 8. The CDR3 loop spans 15 amino acids. Written as DNA, the CDR3 is TGTGCCAGCAGCCCCGGGACTAGCGGACCTTACGAGCAGTACTTC. Protein sequence: CASSPGTSGPYEQYF.

The chain employs TRBV11-3 and TRBJ2-4; TRBD2 agrees at 8 bases. In germline, CDR1 is SGHNT, CDR2 YENEEA. The length of the CDR3 is 18 residues. Losses at the gene ends were 6 bases for V and 1 base for J; bases not matched to a gene: 14. CDR3 bases: TGTGCCAGCAGTTACGGGAGGAGCGGGAGTGGGGCCAAAAACATTCAGTACTTC. As protein: CASSYGRSGSGAKNIQYF. Full variable domain (missing parts from reference TRBV11-3 and TRBJ2-4): EAGVVQSPRYKIIEKKQPVAFWCNPISGHNTLYWYLQNLGQGPELLIRYENEEAVDDSQLPKDRFSAERLKGVDSTLKIQPAELGDSAVYLCASSYGRSGSGAKNIQYFGAGTRLSVL.

The chain links TRBV7-9 to TRBJ1-4; 7 bases map to TRBD1. Germline-derived CDR1 and CDR2 are SEHNR and FQNEAQ (reference sequence). The CDR3 covers 14 residues. J was trimmed by 7 bases and V by 5 bases; bases with no gene match: 7. In nucleotides, the CDR3 is TGTGCCAGCAGCCCCGACAGGGTGGGTGAAAAACTGTTTTTT. Its translation is CASSPDRVGEKLFF.

This clone showed up just once. The rearrangement links TRBV19 to TRBJ2-7; D is possibly TRBD1 (6 bases). V lost 8 bases and J lost 0, with 11 bases in between. Per germline, CDR1 LNHDA and CDR2 SQIVND (reference sequence). CDR3 length: 13 residues. CDR3 nucleotide sequence: TGTGCCAGTGGGGACACCTTCTCCTACGAGCAGTACTTC. Encoded protein: CASGDTFSYEQYF.

The sample holds one count of this clone. The CDR3 reads CASGPDPPPVNEQFF. For the CDR3, the DNA is TGTGCTAGTGGCCCAGACCCTCCTCCCGTCAATGAGCAGTTCTTC. The chain joins TRBV12-5 to TRBJ2-1; D unclear. The CDR3 is 15 amino acids. Germline CDR1 LGHNT, CDR2 FRNRAP. Deletions cut 6 bases from V and 6 bases from J, with 18 bases between. Together with reference TRBV12-5 and TRBJ2-1, the CDR3 gives the full variable domain: DARVTQTPRHKVTEMGQEVTMRCQPILGHNTVFWYRQTMMQGLELLAYFRNRAPLDDSGMPKDRFSAEMPDATLATLKIQPSEPRDSAVYFCASGPDPPPVNEQFFGPGTRLTVL.

The CDR3, as DNA: TGTGCCAGCAGATACCGGCCCTTTGGGCGAGAGACCCAGTACTTC. Protein product: CASRYRPFGRETQYF. The chain is built from TRBV6-5 and TRBJ2-5; D is unresolved. Germline CDR1 MNHEY, CDR2 SVGAGI. This CDR3 spans 15 amino acids. The ends were cut back, 6 bases at V and 4 bases at J, with 18 bases in the middle.

V and J are TRBV9 and TRBJ2-1; D unclear. There are 15 residues in the CDR3. Deletions cut 4 bases from V and 1 base from J, with 12 bases between. Germline V CDR1 and CDR2: SGDLS, YYNGEE. The CDR3 DNA sequence: TGTGCCAGCAGCCCCCTAGATTCGTCCTACAATGAGCAGTTCTTC. The encoded protein is CASSPLDSSYNEQFF.

The chain recombines TRBV27 with TRBJ1-4, with D unresolved. Germline-derived CDR1 and CDR2 are MNHEY and SMNVEV (reference sequence). V lost 6 bases and J 7 bases, leaving 15 bases between the germline ends. The CDR3 length is 14 residues. The CDR3, as DNA: TGTGCCAGCAGACCGAGCTATACGACTGAAAAACTGTTTTTT. As protein: CASRPSYTTEKLFF.

The chain has TRBV27 and TRBJ2-5; D gene unclear. Deletions cut 5 bases from V and 9 bases from J, with 1 base between. The CDR3 length is 8 residues. The germline V gene encodes CDR1 MNHEY and CDR2 SMNVEV (reference sequence). CDR3 region: CASSPQYF. As DNA, the CDR3 is TGTGCCAGCAGTCCCCAGTACTTC.

This clone showed up just once. The CDR3 protein is CASSLDTYSNQPQHF. Written as DNA, the CDR3 is TGCGCCAGCAGCTTGGATACGTATAGCAATCAGCCCCAGCATTTT. The V and J genes are TRBV5-1 and TRBJ1-5, with D unresolved. Germline CDR1 is SGHRS and CDR2 is YFSETQ. V was trimmed by 0 bases and J by 0 bases, leaving 7 bases between them. The CDR3 has 15 residues.

This chain joins TRBV7-3 and TRBJ2-3; D gene unclear. The V gene's germline CDR1 is SGHTA and CDR2 FQGTGA. V was pared by 2 bases and J by 2 bases, with 11 bases between. CDR3 length: 15 amino acids. The CDR3 sequence is CASSLGVTDTDTQYF. The CDR3 DNA is TGTGCCAGCAGCTTAGGGGTAACAGACACAGATACGCAGTATTTT.

V usage is TRBV5-4 and J usage is TRBJ2-7, with D possibly TRBD2 on 7 matching bases. CDR3 length equals 15 residues. Germline assignment: CDR1 SGHNT and CDR2 YYREEE (reference sequence). Trimming cost V 4 bases and J 4 bases, with 18 bases left between them. CDR3 region: CASSSGTRGQYEQYF. The CDR3 DNA sequence: TGTGCCAGCAGCAGCGGGACTCGGGGGCAGTACGAGCAGTACTTC.

This clone was counted once. V usage is TRBV7-2 and J usage is TRBJ1-2; D perhaps matches TRBD1 (6 bases). Germline CDR1 reads SGHTA; CDR2 reads FQGNSA. The CDR3 spans 15 residues. Deletions cut 0 bases from V and 11 bases from J, with 19 bases between. The chain's CDR3 is CASSLAQTGPAYYTF. CDR3 nucleotide sequence: TGTGCCAGCAGCTTAGCCCAGACAGGCCCAGCTTATTACACCTTC.

This chain uses TRBV9 with TRBJ2-3; D might be TRBD1 or TRBD2, each matching 5 bases. Between the trimmed V and J ends, which lost 4 bases and 2 bases, there was a span of 20 bases. Germline-derived CDR1 and CDR2 are SGDLS and YYNGEE. This CDR3 spans 17 amino acids. The CDR3 DNA follows: TGTGCCAGCAGCTACGCGAGGGGCGGCGGTGCCACAGATACGCAGTATTTT. Amino acids: CASSYARGGGATDTQYF.

The chain combines TRBV29-1 with TRBJ2-6, with 10 bases that match TRBD2. The CDR3 runs to 14 residues. From germline, CDR1 is SQVTM and CDR2 ANQGSEA. Trimming at V came to 4 bases and at J to 12 bases, leaving 9 bases not matched to a gene. CDR3 in amino acids: CSVVLAGVFGVLTF. DNA of the CDR3: TGCAGCGTTGTTCTAGCGGGAGTTTTCGGCGTCCTGACTTTC.

The rearrangement links TRBV27 to TRBJ1-1; D is unclear. V lost 5 bases, J lost 0 bases, and 10 bases lay in between. The CDR3 is 14 amino acids. CDR1 is MNHEY, CDR2 SMNVEV, per germline (reference sequence). This CDR3 reads CASSPGFMNTEAFF. DNA of the CDR3: TGTGCCAGCAGTCCCGGGTTTATGAACACTGAAGCTTTCTTT.

The V gene is TRBV7-2, the J gene TRBJ2-6, with D possibly matching TRBD1 (6 bases). Germline V CDR1 and CDR2: SGHTA, FQGNSA. The CDR3 is made up of 17 amino acids. Trimming shortened V by 0 bases and J by 0 bases, and 9 bases separated the two germline ends. DNA of the CDR3: TGTGCCAGCAGCTTAGCCAGGGGACACTCTGGGGCCAACGTCCTGACTTTC. Translation: CASSLARGHSGANVLTF.

This clone appeared a few times. The chain uses TRBV15 and TRBJ1-1; weak D call: TRBD1 (6 bases). There are 14 residues in the CDR3. V gave up 2 bases and J gave up 1 base, with 8 bases separating them. Per germline, CDR1 LNHNV and CDR2 YYDKDF (reference sequence). Here the CDR3 reads CATSRPGANTEAFF. CDR3 sequence (DNA): TGTGCCACCAGCAGACCAGGGGCGAACACTGAAGCTTTCTTT.

The gene calls are TRBV14 and TRBJ2-7, with 9 bases matching TRBD1. Losses at the gene ends were 4 bases for V and 7 bases for J; bases not matched to a gene: 14. CDR1 SGHDN and CDR2 FVKESK come from the germline V gene. CDR3 length: 16 amino acids. CDR3 loop: CASSPDPGQGSYEQYF. The CDR3 nucleotides are TGTGCCAGCAGCCCCGACCCGGGACAGGGTTCATATGAGCAGTACTTC.

In the case of this clone: Other DNA sequences of this sample code for an identical CDR3. J is TRBJ2-3 and V is TRBV5-1; D is ambiguous. The V gene's germline CDR1 is SGHRS and CDR2 YFSETQ. V lost 0 bases, J lost 2 bases, and 10 bases lay in between. The CDR3 totals 15 residues. CDR3 loop: CASSLERVLTDTQYF. Written as DNA, the CDR3 is TGCGCCAGCAGCTTGGAGAGAGTGCTCACAGATACGCAGTATTTT.

The chain employs TRBV9 and TRBJ1-1; no definite D call. V was shortened by 0 bases and J by 4 bases, with 16 bases between the two germline ends. This CDR3 has 16 amino acids. Germline CDR1 and CDR2: SGDLS and YYNGEE. The CDR3 nucleotides read TGTGCCAGCAGCGTAGCTACCGGGATACGAGGCACTGAAGCTTTCTTT. Protein sequence: CASSVATGIRGTEAFF. The full variable domain, with the rest looked up from reference TRBV9 and TRBJ1-1, is DSGVTQTPKHLITATGQRVTLRCSPRSGDLSVYWYQQSLDQGLQFLIQYYNGEERAKGNILERFSAQQFPDLHSELNLSSLELGDSALYFCASSVATGIRGTEAFFGQGTRLTVV.

This chain uses TRBV15 with TRBJ2-7; perhaps TRBD1 as D (6 bases). Deletions cut 3 bases from V and 6 bases from J, with 12 bases between. Germline lookup yields CDR1 LNHNV and CDR2 YYDKDF (reference sequence). The CDR3 covers 13 residues. The CDR3 DNA reads TGTGCCACCAGCAGCAGGGGCCCCATCGAGCAGTACTTC. It translates to CATSSRGPIEQYF.

The chain carries TRBV27 and TRBJ1-4; unclear D gene. The CDR3 runs to 16 residues. V was clipped by 7 bases and J by 6 bases, with 21 bases between them. CDR1 and CDR2 from the germline V gene are MNHEY and SMNVEV (reference sequence). The CDR3 is CASTPGPPGLDEKLFF. The CDR3 nucleotides read TGTGCCAGCACCCCAGGTCCCCCGGGGTTGGATGAAAAACTGTTTTTT. Full variable domain (missing parts from reference TRBV27 and TRBJ1-4): EAQVTQNPRYLITVTGKKLTVTCSQNMNHEYMSWYRQDPGLGLRQIYYSMNVEVTDKGDVPEGYKVSRKEKRNFPLILESPSPNQTSLYFCASTPGPPGLDEKLFFGSGTQLSVL.